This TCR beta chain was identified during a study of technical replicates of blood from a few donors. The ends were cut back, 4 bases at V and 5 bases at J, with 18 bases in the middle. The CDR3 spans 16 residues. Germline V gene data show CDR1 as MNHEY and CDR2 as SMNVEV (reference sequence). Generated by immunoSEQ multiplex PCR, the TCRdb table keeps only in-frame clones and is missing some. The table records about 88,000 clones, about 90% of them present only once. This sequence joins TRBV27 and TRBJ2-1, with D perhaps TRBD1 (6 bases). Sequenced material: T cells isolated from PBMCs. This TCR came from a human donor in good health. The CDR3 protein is CASSSTGPLFNNEQFF. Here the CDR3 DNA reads TGTGCCAGCAGTTCGACAGGACCCTTATTCAACAATGAGCAGTTCTTC.